These 3 T cell receptor beta chains share one sample of origin, sequenced in a study of long-term antiretroviral therapy in people with HIV. Investigators performed immunoSEQ version v3.0 at survey level. The data were produced by immunoSEQ multiplex PCR, yet TCRdb's version contains in-frame clones alone and is incomplete. The table includes 25,000 or so clones, around 80% detected once. The source material was unsorted PBMCs, sampled 3 years after starting antiretroviral therapy. Every receptor here comes from a man aged 18 to 29 with HIV.

V gene TRBV12-5 combines with J gene TRBJ2-5; D is undetermined. There are 12 residues in the CDR3. Looked up from germline, CDR1 is LGHNT and CDR2 is FRNRAP. Trimming took 0 bases from V and 3 from J, leaving 2 bases between them. The CDR3 here is CASGLVEETQYF. The CDR3 DNA is TGTGCTAGTGGTTTGGTGGAAGAGACCCAGTACTTC.

This rearrangement joins TRBV6-5 to TRBJ2-2, with D hard to call. Germline V CDR1 and CDR2: MNHEY, SVGAGI. Between the trimmed V and J ends, which lost 8 bases and 5 bases, there was a span of 12 bases. The CDR3 has 13 amino acids. The CDR3 nucleotides read TGTGCCAGCTGTTTGGGTAGGACCGGGGAGCTGTTTTTT. Amino acid sequence: CASCLGRTGELFF.

This clone has more than one count but fewer than ten. The junction departs from germline at one end; a sequencing error may be responsible. This chain links TRBV20-1 with TRBJ1-3; the D is unclear. CDR1 is DFQATT, CDR2 SNEGSKA, per germline (reference sequence). The CDR3 has 11 residues. The CDR3 loop reads CSAYTGNTIYF. Written as DNA, the CDR3 is TGCAGTGCCTATACTGGGAACACCATATATTTT.